The 31 T cell receptor beta chains reported below all come from one sample, sequenced in a study of cytomegalovirus exposure and HLA in healthy donors. Vbeta (60) and Jbeta (13) primers were used in the PCR. Only in-frame clones appear in the TCRdb table, and some are missing; sequencing was by immunoSEQ multiplex PCR. The sample lists approximately 100,000 clones, 70% to 80% occurring once. Sequenced input: PBMCs. These receptors came from a female donor in good health and CMV-seropositive.

This chain joins TRBV27 and TRBJ1-4; TRBD1 agrees at 9 bases. Losses at the gene ends were 6 bases for V and 8 bases for J; bases not matched to a gene: 13. Germline V gene lookup returns CDR1 MNHEY and CDR2 SMNVEV (reference sequence). This CDR3 is 16 amino acids long. CDR3 coding DNA: TGTGCCAGCAGCCGGGACAGGGCAGGGGTCGAGGAAAAACTGTTTTTT. Protein product: CASSRDRAGVEEKLFF.

There are a few counts of this clone. The V call is TRBV28, the J call TRBJ2-1, with 14 positions matching TRBD2. The CDR3 has 19 amino acids. Germline V CDR1 and CDR2: MDHEN, SYDVKM. V was pared by 7 bases and J by 9 bases, with 20 bases of the junction left unmatched. The CDR3 sequence is CASNQKHPGLAGVYGEQFF. CDR3 bases: TGTGCCAGCAATCAGAAACATCCGGGACTAGCGGGAGTGTACGGTGAGCAGTTCTTC.

The gene calls are TRBV15 and TRBJ1-1, with a tentative D call TRBD1 (6 bases). The CDR3 totals 13 residues. Germline-derived CDR1 and CDR2 are LNHNV and YYDKDF (reference sequence). V gave up 1 base and J gave up 7 bases, with 10 bases separating them. The CDR3 nucleotides read TGTGCCACCAGCAGAGGACAGGAATTTGAAGCTTTCTTT. This encodes CATSRGQEFEAFF.

This chain links TRBV7-9 with TRBJ2-7; 7 bases agree with TRBD2. Germline CDR1 SEHNR, CDR2 FQNEAQ (reference sequence). After removal of 2 bases from V and 5 bases from J, the junction contained 9 bases not matched to a gene. The CDR3 sequence is 15 residues long. The CDR3 DNA follows: TGTGCCAGCAGCTTATCTGGGACTAATAACCACGAGCAGTACTTC. Its translation: CASSLSGTNNHEQYF.

This clone was counted once. This chain joins TRBV9 and TRBJ2-5; 7 bases agree with TRBD2. This CDR3 spans 14 amino acids. The V gene's germline CDR1 is SGDLS and CDR2 YYNGEE. V gave up 4 bases and J gave up 5 bases; unmatched junction bases: 8. DNA of the CDR3: TGTGCCAGCAGCCCCCGGACTAGTACGGAGACCCAGTACTTC. Protein product: CASSPRTSTETQYF.

This chain connects TRBV6-1 to TRBJ2-2, with TRBD2 matching 7 bases. Losses at the gene ends were 4 bases for V and 0 bases for J; bases not matched to a gene: 5. The CDR3 covers 16 residues. From germline, CDR1 is MNHNS and CDR2 SASEGT. The CDR3 sequence: CASSALADANTGELFF. In DNA form, the CDR3 reads TGTGCCAGCAGTGCCCTAGCGGATGCGAACACCGGGGAGCTGTTTTTT.

For this clone: Other nucleotide sequences in the sample specify the same CDR3. The V and J genes are TRBV9 and TRBJ1-1; D is possibly TRBD1 (5 bases). The CDR3 covers 14 residues. Trimming cost V 0 bases and J 1 base, with 7 bases left between them. Germline-derived CDR1 and CDR2 are SGDLS and YYNGEE. The CDR3 nucleotides read TGTGCCAGCAGCGTAGTCGGGGGGAACACTGAAGCTTTCTTT. Translated: CASSVVGGNTEAFF.

This chain uses TRBV5-1 with TRBJ2-1; 7 bases map to TRBD1. The CDR3 length is 20 residues. The germline V gene has CDR1 SGHRS and CDR2 YFSETQ. V gave up 2 bases and J gave up 6 bases; unmatched junction bases: 23. CDR3 amino acids: CASSFGPGTAPGRGLNEQFF. DNA of the CDR3: TGCGCCAGCAGCTTTGGGCCCGGGACCGCCCCGGGTAGGGGGCTCAATGAGCAGTTCTTC.

The chain is built from TRBV5-8 and TRBJ1-1, with D perhaps TRBD1 (5 bases). Trimming left V 2 bases short and J 3 bases short, with 14 bases between. This CDR3 region has 15 residues. Per the germline V gene, CDR1 is SGHTS and CDR2 is YDEGEE. DNA for the CDR3: TGTGCCAGCAGCTTCAATAGGGGCGGCTACACTGAAGCTTTCTTT. It is translated as CASSFNRGGYTEAFF.

The chain has TRBV28 and TRBJ2-5; weak D call: TRBD1 (5 bases). The V end lost 4 bases, the J end lost 4 bases, and 10 bases lay between the germline ends. CDR3 length: 13 residues. CDR1 is MDHEN and CDR2 is SYDVKM in the germline V gene. CDR3 sequence: CASSSHQGETQYF. The CDR3 DNA sequence: TGTGCCAGCAGTTCACATCAGGGAGAGACCCAGTACTTC.

This clone was picked up a small number of times. The chain recombines TRBV7-9 with TRBJ2-5, with D uncertain. CDR3 length: 12 amino acids. CDR1 SEHNR and CDR2 FQNEAQ come from the germline V gene (reference sequence). The V end lost 0 bases, the J end lost 5 bases, and 4 bases lay between the germline ends. The CDR3 protein is CASSLAQETQYF. In DNA, the CDR3 is TGTGCCAGCAGCTTAGCCCAGGAGACCCAGTACTTC.

This clone has more than one count but fewer than ten. The same CDR3 also results from other DNA sequences found in this sample. J is TRBJ2-7 and V is TRBV5-1; TRBD1 might be the D (7 bases). Germline CDR1 and CDR2: SGHRS and YFSETQ. CDR3 length: 16 residues. Trimming removed 0 bases from V and 2 bases from J, with 15 bases in between. The CDR3 spells CASSLGNRGLTYEQYF. CDR3 DNA: TGCGCCAGCAGCTTGGGGAACAGGGGACTTACCTACGAGCAGTACTTC. The full variable domain, rest sourced from reference TRBV5-1 and TRBJ2-7, is KAGVTQTPRYLIKTRGQQVTLSCSPISGHRSVSWYQQTPGQGLQFLFEYFSETQRNKGNFPGRFSGRQFSNSRSEMNVSTLELGDSALYLCASSLGNRGLTYEQYFGPGTRLTVT.

This clone appeared a single time. This chain joins TRBV7-9 and TRBJ1-2; no firm D call. The germline CDR1 and CDR2 sequences are SEHNR and FQNEAQ (reference sequence). V was shortened by 0 bases and J by 7 bases, with 6 bases between the two germline ends. CDR3 length: 12 residues. The CDR3 DNA reads as TGTGCCAGCAGCTTAGCAGGGAGTGGCTACACCTTC. Translating gives CASSLAGSGYTF.

This clone was detected only a few times. The J gene is TRBJ2-5, the V gene TRBV2; D might be TRBD1 (6 bases). Germline loops: CDR1 SNHLY, CDR2 FYNNEI. The CDR3 extends over 12 amino acids. The ends were cut back, 7 bases at V and 5 bases at J, with 11 bases in the middle. CDR3: CASKGDGETQYF. The CDR3 DNA sequence: TGTGCCAGCAAGGGGGATGGGGAGACCCAGTACTTC.

This chain links TRBV7-3 with TRBJ2-1; TRBD2 aligns across 16 bases. This CDR3 is 16 amino acids long. Germline V gives CDR1 SGHTA, CDR2 FQGTGA. V gave up 3 bases and J gave up 7 bases; unmatched junction bases: 3. DNA of the CDR3: TGTGCCAGCAGCTTGGGACTAGCGGGGGGGCAGAATGAGCAGTTCTTC. This codes for CASSLGLAGGQNEQFF.

The chain uses TRBV5-1 and TRBJ1-4; D call uncertain. Between the trimmed V and J ends, which lost 0 bases and 6 bases, there was a span of 6 bases. Germline lookup yields CDR1 SGHRS and CDR2 YFSETQ. The CDR3 loop spans 13 amino acids. CDR3 coding DNA: TGCGCCAGCAGCTTGGGATCGGATGAAAAACTGTTTTTT. Protein sequence: CASSLGSDEKLFF.

The chain combines TRBV7-2 with TRBJ2-1; 7 bases fit TRBD1. Germline V gene sequence: CDR1 SGHTA, CDR2 FQGNSA. The CDR3 length is 13 residues. The V and J ends lost 4 bases and 10 bases, in that order; junction bases with no gene match: 7. CDR3 coding DNA: TGTGCCAGCAGCTCTCGCCCGGGACAGGAGCAGTTCTTC. This translates into CASSSRPGQEQFF.

The rearrangement uses TRBV5-1 and TRBJ2-5, with D perhaps matching TRBD1 (5 bases). The CDR3 totals 16 residues. The V end was cut by 4 bases, the J end by 0 bases, with 16 bases between. CDR1 SGHRS and CDR2 YFSETQ come from the germline V gene. The CDR3 loop is CASSLVGQSNQETQYF. The CDR3 nucleotides are TGCGCCAGCAGCCTGGTGGGGCAGAGTAACCAAGAGACCCAGTACTTC. Variable domain in full (rest from reference TRBV5-1 and TRBJ2-5): KAGVTQTPRYLIKTRGQQVTLSCSPISGHRSVSWYQQTPGQGLQFLFEYFSETQRNKGNFPGRFSGRQFSNSRSEMNVSTLELGDSALYLCASSLVGQSNQETQYFGPGTRLLVL.

The chain joins TRBV7-2 to TRBJ2-1, with 8 bases that match TRBD2. Germline CDR1 reads SGHTA; CDR2 reads FQGNSA. The CDR3 spans 15 residues. J lost 6 bases, V lost 3 bases, and 7 bases had no gene match. The CDR3 region is CASSFLAGGPNEQFF. CDR3 nucleotide sequence: TGTGCCAGCAGCTTCCTGGCGGGGGGCCCCAATGAGCAGTTCTTC.

This chain connects TRBV4-2 to TRBJ2-1; 13 nucleotides agree with TRBD2. The CDR3 spans 16 residues. Germline CDR1 reads LGHNA; CDR2 reads YNFKEQ. With 1 base clipped from V and 8 bases from J, the junction kept 5 bases outside the gene matches. CDR3 in amino acids: CASSQATSGGSDEQFF. CDR3 in DNA: TGTGCCAGCAGCCAAGCGACTAGCGGGGGGTCGGATGAGCAGTTCTTC.

DNA of the CDR3: TGTGCCAGCAGCCCCGGCGGGCCGGCAACTAATGAAAAACTGTTTTTT. This translates into CASSPGGPATNEKLFF. The genes are TRBV11-2 and TRBJ1-4; D call uncertain. This CDR3 comprises 16 residues. V gave up 5 bases and J gave up 0 bases, with 13 bases separating them. Germline-derived CDR1 and CDR2 are SGHAT and FQNNGV.

As concerns this clone: Other DNA variants within this sample encode the same CDR3. This chain joins TRBV9 and TRBJ1-1; tentative D call: TRBD1 (6 bases). The CDR3 runs to 13 residues. With 1 base removed from V and 8 bases from J, the gap between germline ends came to 12 bases. CDR1 and CDR2 (germline): SGDLS, YYNGEE. Written as DNA, the CDR3 is TGTGCCAGCAGCGTAACCGGTGGGACAGAAGCTTTCTTT. Translating it yields CASSVTGGTEAFF.

The chain combines TRBV29-1 with TRBJ2-4, with 7 positions matching TRBD1. The CDR3 covers 16 residues. The germline V gene encodes CDR1 SQVTM and CDR2 ANQGSEA. Losses at the gene ends were 1 base for V and 0 bases for J; bases not matched to a gene: 6. The CDR3 is CSVEARRDRAKNIQYF. The DNA of the CDR3 is TGCAGCGTTGAAGCCCGAAGGGACAGAGCCAAAAACATTCAGTACTTC.

The gene calls are TRBV7-6 and TRBJ2-1; D perhaps matches TRBD2 (5 bases). Per the germline V gene, CDR1 is SGHVS and CDR2 is FNYEAQ. V was cut by 3 bases and J by 4 bases, with 10 bases left in between. CDR3 length equals 14 residues. DNA of the CDR3: TGTGCCAGCAGCTTTAGCGATGCGTACAATGAGCAGTTCTTC. It encodes CASSFSDAYNEQFF.

The chain employs TRBV5-4 and TRBJ1-2; 10 bases map to TRBD1. There are 15 residues in the CDR3. CDR1 is SGHNT, CDR2 YYREEE, per germline (reference sequence). After removal of 4 bases from V and 8 bases from J, the junction contained 11 bases not matched to a gene. CDR3 in DNA: TGTGCCAGCAGCCCCGGACAGGGGGACTATGAGGGCTACACCTTC. It codes for CASSPGQGDYEGYTF.

This clone appeared once. V usage is TRBV4-1 and J usage is TRBJ2-5; 9 nucleotides align to TRBD2. Per germline, CDR1 MGHRA and CDR2 YSYEKL. V dropped 1 base and J dropped 5; count of bases not matched to a gene: 14. The CDR3 length is 18 residues. CDR3 coding DNA: TGCGCCAGCAGCCAAGGGGGAAGCGGGGGGACCCTGTGGGAGACCCAGTACTTC. It translates to CASSQGGSGGTLWETQYF.

The rearrangement uses TRBV19 and TRBJ1-6; 7 bases are shared with TRBD1. This CDR3 is 14 amino acids long. Germline V gives CDR1 LNHDA, CDR2 SQIVND (reference sequence). V lost 1 base to trimming and J lost 9 bases; unmatched junction nucleotides: 3. This CDR3 is CASSIGQGRSPLHF. The CDR3 region has the DNA TGTGCCAGTAGTATAGGACAGGGACGTTCACCCCTCCACTTT.

The rearrangement links TRBV30 to TRBJ1-4, with D perhaps matching TRBD1 (6 bases). The CDR3 length is 15 residues. Germline V lookup: CDR1 GTSNPN, CDR2 SVGIG (reference sequence). Trimming took 1 base from V and 8 from J, leaving 17 bases between them. The CDR3 region is CAWSGTWGGREKLFF. CDR3 coding DNA: TGTGCCTGGAGTGGAACGTGGGGGGGGCGGGAAAAACTGTTTTTT.

The chain joins TRBV9 to TRBJ2-5; 10 bases agree with TRBD2. In germline, CDR1 is SGDLS, CDR2 YYNGEE. The length of the CDR3 is 16 residues. Losses at the gene ends were 3 bases for V and 5 bases for J; bases not matched to a gene: 10. As DNA, the CDR3 is TGTGCCAGCAGCGCTCCCCCAGCTAGCGGGAGTGAGACCCAGTACTTC. Amino acids: CASSAPPASGSETQYF.

This sequence joins TRBV30 and TRBJ1-6; no definite D call. This CDR3 comprises 13 residues. V was clipped by 0 bases and J by 7 bases, with 7 bases between them. Per germline, CDR1 GTSNPN and CDR2 SVGIG (reference sequence). CDR3 coding DNA: TGTGCCTGGAGTGTATGGCAAAATTCACCCCTCCACTTT. Residues: CAWSVWQNSPLHF.

This chain uses TRBV9 with TRBJ2-3; no clear D. The CDR3 has 16 residues. The V gene's germline CDR1 is SGDLS and CDR2 YYNGEE. Between the trimmed V and J ends, which lost 0 bases and 3 bases, there was a span of 14 bases. The chain's CDR3 is CASSVAAASRTDTQYF. The CDR3 bases are TGTGCCAGCAGCGTAGCGGCAGCGAGTCGAACAGATACGCAGTATTTT.